This TCR beta chain was obtained from a study of control samples from healthy donors and cancer patients (TCRdb year 2020). The library came from the immunoSEQ multiplex PCR assay. Here the immuneACCESS table is served through TCRdb, limited to in-frame sequences with V and J called. Missing clones are a known gap in these copies; in checked studies unresolved V genes cover under half, and the rest lacks a known reason. The sample includes about 130,000 clones, with about 95% observed a single time. In total, the top ten clones hold 3.5% to 4% of the sample. A note on this clone: No antigen is known for it. Qualities for individual bases were not recorded, and no much larger clone is one base off.

The junction shows trimming of 6 bases on V and 5 bases on J, and the gene matches do not reach 19 bases of it. The CDR1 and CDR2 encoded by the germline V gene are SGHAT and FQNNGV. The CDR3, from cysteine to phenylalanine, totals 18 residues. Just CDR3 DNA is preserved here, 54 bases in frame from base 1. This chain joins TRBV11-2 to TRBJ1-5; TRBD1 agrees with 7 junctional bases. The sample was blood. This TCR came from a man aged 30 to 39 in good health. The nucleotide sequence is TGTGCCAGCAGTTACCGTGGAACCTACAGGGGTCACTATCAGCCCCAGCATTTT. Translated, it gives CASSYRGTYRGHYQPQHF.